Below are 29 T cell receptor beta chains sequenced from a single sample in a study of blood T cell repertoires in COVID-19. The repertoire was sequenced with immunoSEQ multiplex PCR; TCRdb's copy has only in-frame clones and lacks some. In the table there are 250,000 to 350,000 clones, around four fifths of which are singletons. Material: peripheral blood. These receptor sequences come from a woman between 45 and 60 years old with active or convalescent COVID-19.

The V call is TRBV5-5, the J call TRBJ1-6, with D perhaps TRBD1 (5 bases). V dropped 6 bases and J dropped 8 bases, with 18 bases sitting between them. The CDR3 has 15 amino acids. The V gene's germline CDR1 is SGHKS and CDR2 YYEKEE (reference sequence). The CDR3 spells CASNARVGVYSPLHF. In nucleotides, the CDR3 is TGTGCCAGCAACGCTCGGGTAGGGGTCTATTCACCCCTCCACTTT.

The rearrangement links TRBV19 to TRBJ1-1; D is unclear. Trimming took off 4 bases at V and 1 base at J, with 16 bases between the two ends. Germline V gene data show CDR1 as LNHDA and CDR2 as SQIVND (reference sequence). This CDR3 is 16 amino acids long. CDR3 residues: CASSTAPGWANTEAFF. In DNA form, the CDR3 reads TGTGCCAGTAGTACGGCCCCAGGATGGGCGAACACTGAAGCTTTCTTT. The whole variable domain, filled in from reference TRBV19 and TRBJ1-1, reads DGGITQSPKYLFRKEGQNVTLSCEQNLNHDAMYWYRQDPGQGLRLIYYSQIVNDFQKGDIAEGYSVSREKKESFPLTVTSAQKNPTAFYLCASSTAPGWANTEAFFGQGTRLTVV.

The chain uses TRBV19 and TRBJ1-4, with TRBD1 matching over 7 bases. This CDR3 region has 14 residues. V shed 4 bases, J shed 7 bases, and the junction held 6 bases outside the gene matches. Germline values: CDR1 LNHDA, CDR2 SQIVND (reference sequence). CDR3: CASSTGTAGEKLFF. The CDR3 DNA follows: TGTGCCAGTAGTACGGGGACAGCGGGTGAAAAACTGTTTTTT.

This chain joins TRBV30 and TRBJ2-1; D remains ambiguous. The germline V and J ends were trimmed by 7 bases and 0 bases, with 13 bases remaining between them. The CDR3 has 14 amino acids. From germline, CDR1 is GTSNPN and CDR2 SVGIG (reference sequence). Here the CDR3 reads CASHAQSSYNEQFF. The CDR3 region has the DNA TGTGCCTCACATGCACAGAGCTCCTACAATGAGCAGTTCTTC.

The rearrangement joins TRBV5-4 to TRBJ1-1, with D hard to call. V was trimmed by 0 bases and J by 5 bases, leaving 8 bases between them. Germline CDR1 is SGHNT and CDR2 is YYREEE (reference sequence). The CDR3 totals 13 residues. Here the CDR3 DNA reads TGTGCCAGCAGCTTGGAATTAATGACTGAAGCTTTCTTT. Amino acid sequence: CASSLELMTEAFF.

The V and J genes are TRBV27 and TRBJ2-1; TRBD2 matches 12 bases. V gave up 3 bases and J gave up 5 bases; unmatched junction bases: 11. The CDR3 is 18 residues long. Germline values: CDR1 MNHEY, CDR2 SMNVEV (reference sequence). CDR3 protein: CASSFRLAGVTRDNEQFF. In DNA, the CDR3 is TGTGCCAGCAGTTTCAGACTAGCGGGGGTTACCAGGGACAATGAGCAGTTCTTC.

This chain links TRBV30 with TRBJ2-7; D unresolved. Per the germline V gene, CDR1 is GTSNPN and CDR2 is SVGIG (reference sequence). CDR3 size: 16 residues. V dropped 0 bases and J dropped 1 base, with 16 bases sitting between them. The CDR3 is CAWSVRLIQRSYEQYF. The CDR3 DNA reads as TGTGCCTGGAGTGTACGTCTGATACAGAGATCCTACGAGCAGTACTTC. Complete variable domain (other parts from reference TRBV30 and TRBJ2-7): SQTIHQWPATLVQPVGSPLSLECTVEGTSNPNLYWYRQAAGRGLQLLFYSVGIGQISSEVPQNLSASRPQDRQFILSSKKLLLSDSGFYLCAWSVRLIQRSYEQYFGPGTRLTVT.

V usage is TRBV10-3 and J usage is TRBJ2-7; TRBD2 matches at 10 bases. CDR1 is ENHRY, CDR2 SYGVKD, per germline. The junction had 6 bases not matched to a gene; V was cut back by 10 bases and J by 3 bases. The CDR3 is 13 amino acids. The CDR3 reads CATSGTSDYEQYF. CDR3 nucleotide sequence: TGTGCCACATCCGGGACTAGCGACTACGAGCAGTACTTC.

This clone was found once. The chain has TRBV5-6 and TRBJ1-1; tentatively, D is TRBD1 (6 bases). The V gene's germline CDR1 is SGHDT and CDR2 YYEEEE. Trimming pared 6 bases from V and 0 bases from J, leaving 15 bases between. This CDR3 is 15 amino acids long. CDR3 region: CASIMLQGMNTEAFF. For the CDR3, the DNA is TGTGCCAGCATAATGCTGCAGGGGATGAACACTGAAGCTTTCTTT.

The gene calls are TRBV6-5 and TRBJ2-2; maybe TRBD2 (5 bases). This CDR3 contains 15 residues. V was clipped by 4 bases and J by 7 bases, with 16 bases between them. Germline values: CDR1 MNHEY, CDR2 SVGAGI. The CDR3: CASSFPPRAFGELFF. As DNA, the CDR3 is TGTGCCAGCAGTTTTCCCCCGAGGGCTTTCGGGGAGCTGTTTTTT.

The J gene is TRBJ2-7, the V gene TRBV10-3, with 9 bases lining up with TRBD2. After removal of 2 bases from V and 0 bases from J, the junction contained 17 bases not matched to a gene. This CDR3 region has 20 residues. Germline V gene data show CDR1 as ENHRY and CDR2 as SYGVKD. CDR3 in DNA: TGTGCCATCAGTGAGCTTATCAGCCGGTGGGCTAGCGGGACCTCCTACGAGCAGTACTTC. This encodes CAISELISRWASGTSYEQYF.

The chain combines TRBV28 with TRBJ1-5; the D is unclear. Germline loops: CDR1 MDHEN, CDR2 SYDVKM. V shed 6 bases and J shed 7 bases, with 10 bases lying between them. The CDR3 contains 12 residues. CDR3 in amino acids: CASRVPRQPQHF. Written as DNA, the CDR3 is TGTGCCAGCAGGGTGCCCAGGCAGCCCCAGCATTTT.

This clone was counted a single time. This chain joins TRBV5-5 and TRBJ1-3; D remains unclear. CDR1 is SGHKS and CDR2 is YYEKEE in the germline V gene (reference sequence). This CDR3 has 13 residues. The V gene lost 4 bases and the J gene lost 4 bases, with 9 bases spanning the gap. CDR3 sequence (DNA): TGTGCCAGCAGCCCGATAGAAGGAAACACCATATATTTT. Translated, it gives CASSPIEGNTIYF.

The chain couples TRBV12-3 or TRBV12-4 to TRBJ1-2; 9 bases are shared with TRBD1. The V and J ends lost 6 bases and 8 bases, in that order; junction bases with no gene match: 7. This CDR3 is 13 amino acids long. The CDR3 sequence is CASRGTGLGGYTF. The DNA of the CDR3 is TGTGCCAGCAGGGGGACAGGGCTCGGAGGCTACACCTTC.

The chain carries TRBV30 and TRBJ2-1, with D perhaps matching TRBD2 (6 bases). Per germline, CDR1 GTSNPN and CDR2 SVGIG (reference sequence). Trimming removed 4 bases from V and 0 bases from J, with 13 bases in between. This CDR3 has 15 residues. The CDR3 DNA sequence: TGTGCCTGGAACAGTATGCGGGGCTCCTACAATGAGCAGTTCTTC. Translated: CAWNSMRGSYNEQFF.

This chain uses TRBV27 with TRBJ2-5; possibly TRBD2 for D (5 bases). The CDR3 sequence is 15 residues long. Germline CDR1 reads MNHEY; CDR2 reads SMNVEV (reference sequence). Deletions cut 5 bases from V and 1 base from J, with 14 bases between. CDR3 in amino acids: CASSRLGNTQETQYF. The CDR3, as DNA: TGTGCCAGCAGTCGCCTCGGGAACACCCAAGAGACCCAGTACTTC.

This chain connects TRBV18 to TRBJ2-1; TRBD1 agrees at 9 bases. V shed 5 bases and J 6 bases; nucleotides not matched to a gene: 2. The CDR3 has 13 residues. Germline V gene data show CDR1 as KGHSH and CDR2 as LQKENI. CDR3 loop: CASSKDRGNEQFF. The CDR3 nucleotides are TGTGCCAGCTCAAAGGACAGGGGCAATGAGCAGTTCTTC.

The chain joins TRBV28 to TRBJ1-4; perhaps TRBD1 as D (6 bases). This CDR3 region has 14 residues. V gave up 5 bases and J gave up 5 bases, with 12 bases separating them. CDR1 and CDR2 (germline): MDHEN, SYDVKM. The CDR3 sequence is CASSEGVSNEKLFF. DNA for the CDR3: TGTGCCAGCAGTGAGGGGGTCTCGAATGAAAAACTGTTTTTT.

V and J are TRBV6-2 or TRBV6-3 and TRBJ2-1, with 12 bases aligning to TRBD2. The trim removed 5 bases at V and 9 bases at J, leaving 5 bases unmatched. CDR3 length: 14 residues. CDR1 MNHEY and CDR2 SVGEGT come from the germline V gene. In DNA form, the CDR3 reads TGTGCCAGCAGTGATAGGACTAGCGGGATTGAGCAGTTCTTC. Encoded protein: CASSDRTSGIEQFF.

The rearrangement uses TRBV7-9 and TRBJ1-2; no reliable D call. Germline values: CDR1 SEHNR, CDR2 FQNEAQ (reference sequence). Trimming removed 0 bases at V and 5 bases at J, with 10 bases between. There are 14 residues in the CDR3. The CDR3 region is CASSLAPGLYGYTF. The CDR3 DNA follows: TGTGCCAGCAGCTTAGCGCCTGGGCTATATGGCTACACCTTC.

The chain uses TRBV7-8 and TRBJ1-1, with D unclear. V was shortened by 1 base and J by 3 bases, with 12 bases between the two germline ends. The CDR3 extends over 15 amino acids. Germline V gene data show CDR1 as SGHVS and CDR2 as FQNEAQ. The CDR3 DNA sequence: TGTGCCAGCAGCTTAGTGGCGGGGTTGGACACTGAAGCTTTCTTT. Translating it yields CASSLVAGLDTEAFF.

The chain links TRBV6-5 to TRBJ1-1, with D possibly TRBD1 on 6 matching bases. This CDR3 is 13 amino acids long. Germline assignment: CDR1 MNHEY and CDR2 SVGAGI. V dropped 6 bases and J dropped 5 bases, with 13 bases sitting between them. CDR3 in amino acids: CASRFGQTTEAFF. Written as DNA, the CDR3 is TGTGCCAGCAGGTTCGGACAGACAACTGAAGCTTTCTTT.

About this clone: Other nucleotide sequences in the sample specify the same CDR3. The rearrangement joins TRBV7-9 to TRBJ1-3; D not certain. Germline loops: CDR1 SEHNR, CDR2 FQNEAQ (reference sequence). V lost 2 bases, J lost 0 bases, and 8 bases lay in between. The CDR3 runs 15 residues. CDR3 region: CASSLPGSSGNTIYF. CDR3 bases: TGTGCCAGCAGCTTACCGGGGAGCTCTGGAAACACCATATATTTT. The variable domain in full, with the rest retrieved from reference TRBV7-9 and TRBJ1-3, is DTGVSQNPRHKITKRGQNVTFRCDPISEHNRLYWYRQTLGQGPEFLTYFQNEAQLEKSRLLSDRFSAERPKGSFSTLEIQRTEQGDSAMYLCASSLPGSSGNTIYFGEGSWLTVV.

The CDR3 nucleotides read TGTGCCAGCAGTTACTCAGGGAGGGGGGAGACCCAGTACTTC. Translation gives CASSYSGRGETQYF. V and J are TRBV6-5 and TRBJ2-5; TRBD2 is a possible D gene (7 bases). The V gene's germline CDR1 is MNHEY and CDR2 SVGAGI. The CDR3 extends over 14 amino acids. Trimming pared 0 bases from V and 5 bases from J, leaving 10 bases between.

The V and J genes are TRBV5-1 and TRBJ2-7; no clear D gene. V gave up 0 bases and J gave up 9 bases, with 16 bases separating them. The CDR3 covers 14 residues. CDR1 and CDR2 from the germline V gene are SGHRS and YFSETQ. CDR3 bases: TGCGCCAGCAGCTTGGTGGCGGCCGAGTTCCCGCAGTACTTC. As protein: CASSLVAAEFPQYF.

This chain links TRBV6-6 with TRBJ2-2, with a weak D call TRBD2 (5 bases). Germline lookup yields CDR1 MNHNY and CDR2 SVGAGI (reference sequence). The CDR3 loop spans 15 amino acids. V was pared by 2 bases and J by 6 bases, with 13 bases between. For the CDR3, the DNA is TGTGCCAGCAGTTACCGGGAAGTACCGGCCGGGGAGCTGTTTTTT. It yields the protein CASSYREVPAGELFF.

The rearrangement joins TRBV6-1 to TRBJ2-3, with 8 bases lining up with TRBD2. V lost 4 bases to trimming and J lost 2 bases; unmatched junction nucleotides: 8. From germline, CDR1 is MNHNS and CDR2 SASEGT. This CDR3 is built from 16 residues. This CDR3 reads CASSGLARGFTDTQYF. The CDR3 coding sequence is TGTGCCAGCAGTGGACTAGCGAGGGGTTTCACAGATACGCAGTATTTT.

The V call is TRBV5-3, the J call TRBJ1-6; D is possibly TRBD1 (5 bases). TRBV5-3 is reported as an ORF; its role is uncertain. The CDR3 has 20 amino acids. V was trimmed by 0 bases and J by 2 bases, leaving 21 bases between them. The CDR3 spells CARSLDDWDSPIPYNSPLHF. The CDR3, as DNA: TGTGCCAGAAGCTTGGACGATTGGGACTCCCCAATCCCCTATAATTCACCCCTCCACTTT.

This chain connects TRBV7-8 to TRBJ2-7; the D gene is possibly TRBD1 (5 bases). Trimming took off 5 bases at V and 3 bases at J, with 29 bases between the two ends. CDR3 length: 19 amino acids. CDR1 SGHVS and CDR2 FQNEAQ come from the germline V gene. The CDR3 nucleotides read TGTGCCAGCAGCCCCTTAGTATGGTCAATCCAGGGTGAAAACTACGAGCAGTACTTC. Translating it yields CASSPLVWSIQGENYEQYF.